These 14 T cell receptor beta chains were sequenced from one sample in a study of T cells in Graves' hyperthyroidism and ophthalmopathy. Amplification of TCR beta CDR3 regions was performed using RNA transcripts as template. Using the HTBI primer set, a first-round RT-PCR was run on the TCR CDR3. Each CDR3 protein is one row after TCRdb ran MiXCR on the multiplex PCR reads. This sample carries hundreds of thousands of distinct CDR3 sequences, approximately 25% of them seen once, and the ten largest clones take around 40%. Sequencing was performed on blood. These receptors came from a woman between 35 and 50 years old with Graves' ophthalmopathy.

The chain carries TRBV6-1 and TRBJ1-1; D is undetermined. The germline CDR1 and CDR2 sequences are MNHNS and SASEGT. Trimming shortened V by 7 bases and J by 3 bases, and 15 bases separated the two germline ends. This CDR3 has 14 amino acids. This chain's CDR3 is CASNDPRWDTEAFF. The CDR3 nucleotides read TGTGCCAGCAACGATCCGCGTTGGGACACTGAAGCTTTCTTT.

In this sample, this clonotype turned up many times. The chain carries TRBV28 and TRBJ2-7; D might be TRBD2 (5 bases). Germline CDR1 and CDR2: MDHEN and SYDVKM. The CDR3 has 16 residues. The V end lost 5 bases, the J end lost 5 bases, and 22 bases lay between the germline ends. CDR3 DNA sequence: TGTGCCAGCAGTAACAGCATAGAGCGGAGCGTGAACGAGCAGTACTTC. Translating gives CASSNSIERSVNEQYF. Supplemented by reference TRBV28 and TRBJ2-7, the full variable domain reads DVKVTQSSRYLVKRTGEKVFLECVQDMDHENMFWYRQDPGLGLRLIYFSYDVKMKEKGDIPEGYSVSREKKERFSLILESASTNQTSMYLCASSNSIERSVNEQYFGPGTRLTVT.

This clonotype has ten or more counts. The V gene is TRBV24-1, the J gene TRBJ1-5, with 7 bases aligning to TRBD1. CDR1 and CDR2 from the germline V gene are KGHDR and SFDVKD. There are 14 residues in the CDR3. Trimming cost V 7 bases and J 6 bases; bases outside gene matches: 8. The CDR3 DNA follows: TGTGCCACCAGCGACAGGGCCGGCAGTCAGCCCCAGCATTTT. It translates to CATSDRAGSQPQHF.

The chain joins TRBV6-5 to TRBJ2-5; D call uncertain. Looked up from germline, CDR1 is MNHEY and CDR2 is SVGAGI. CDR3 size: 13 residues. The ends were cut back, 0 bases at V and 5 bases at J, with 7 bases in the middle. CDR3 coding DNA: TGTGCCAGCAGTTACTCGGGGATGGAGACCCAGTACTTC. This codes for CASSYSGMETQYF.

The sample holds many counts of this clonotype. The V and J genes are TRBV30 and TRBJ2-7; TRBD1 might be the D (6 bases). The CDR3 has 13 amino acids. V shed 7 bases and J shed 4 bases, with 17 bases lying between them. The germline gives CDR1 GTSNPN, CDR2 SVGIG (reference sequence). The CDR3 is CASNHGTYYEQYF. CDR3 in DNA: TGTGCCTCGAACCACGGGACATATTACGAGCAGTACTTC.

The chain is built from TRBV12-3 or TRBV12-4 and TRBJ1-2; no clear D. The CDR3 runs 12 residues. The V and J ends lost 6 bases and 4 bases respectively, with 9 bases between them. The chain's CDR3 is CASSVGSYGYTF. The CDR3 nucleotides are TGTGCCAGCAGCGTAGGGAGCTATGGCTACACCTTC.

This sequence joins TRBV11-1 and TRBJ1-2, with 7 bases matching TRBD1. Germline CDR1 reads SGHAT; CDR2 reads FQDESV (reference sequence). The CDR3 covers 14 residues. With V trimmed by 4 bases and J by 6 bases, 8 bases remained unmatched. CDR3 sequence reads: CASSSRQGLDGYTF. CDR3 coding DNA: TGTGCCAGCAGCTCCAGACAGGGTTTGGATGGCTACACCTTC.

This clonotype occurred many times. The CDR3 nucleotides read TGTGCCAGCAGTTACAAAACCGGACAGCAAGAGACCCAGTACTTC. This sequence encodes CASSYKTGQQETQYF. The chain employs TRBV6-5 and TRBJ2-5, with D tentatively TRBD1 (6 bases). The CDR3 spans 15 residues. Germline V lookup: CDR1 MNHEY, CDR2 SVGAGI. Trimming took off 2 bases at V and 2 bases at J, with 12 bases between the two ends.

This clonotype was found many times. The chain links TRBV20-1 to TRBJ2-7, with 8 bases lining up with TRBD2. The trim removed 1 base at V and 0 bases at J, leaving 14 bases unmatched. This CDR3 has 18 amino acids. Looked up from germline, CDR1 is DFQATT and CDR2 is SNEGSKA (reference sequence). CDR3 amino acids: CSARVRAGDPPHSYEQYF. The CDR3 DNA is TGCAGTGCTAGAGTTCGAGCGGGAGACCCCCCGCACTCCTACGAGCAGTACTTC.

This clonotype occurred many times. This chain links TRBV12-3 or TRBV12-4 with TRBJ2-7; TRBD2 agrees at 13 bases. V lost 0 bases and J lost 5; bases outside the gene matches: 1. This CDR3 comprises 15 residues. DNA for the CDR3: TGTGCCAGCAGTTTAGCCGGACTAGCGGGAGACGAGCAGTACTTC. It is translated as CASSLAGLAGDEQYF.

This sequence joins TRBV12-5 and TRBJ2-7, with D possibly called TRBD1 or TRBD2 (5 bases each). Between the trimmed V and J ends, which lost 2 bases and 7 bases, there was a span of 18 bases. CDR1 and CDR2 (germline): LGHNT, FRNRAP. There are 15 residues in the CDR3. The CDR3 here is CASGLPTGAGGEQYF. The CDR3 bases are TGTGCTAGTGGTTTGCCCACCGGAGCTGGGGGTGAGCAGTACTTC.

This chain links TRBV12-3 or TRBV12-4 with TRBJ2-2; D unresolved. Trimming left V 7 bases short and J 2 bases short, with 8 bases between. This CDR3 spans 13 amino acids. This CDR3 reads CASTDSNTGELFF. The CDR3 nucleotides are TGTGCCAGCACCGACTCAAACACCGGGGAGCTGTTTTTT.

This clonotype has ten or more counts. The chain joins TRBV29-1 to TRBJ2-2; D is undetermined. The germline gives CDR1 SQVTM, CDR2 ANQGSEA. CDR3 length: 14 amino acids. The ends were cut back, 7 bases at V and 3 bases at J, with 15 bases in the middle. The CDR3 is CSAAAVWDTGELFF. CDR3 bases: TGCAGCGCCGCGGCGGTGTGGGACACCGGGGAGCTGTTTTTT.

The V and J genes are TRBV28 and TRBJ2-7, with D unclear. CDR1 MDHEN and CDR2 SYDVKM come from the germline V gene. CDR3 size: 15 residues. Trimming cost V 5 bases and J 0 bases, with 14 bases left between them. Here the CDR3 DNA reads TGTGCCAGCAGTCACGCGGTTCCCGGCTCCTACGAGCAGTACTTC. This gives the protein CASSHAVPGSYEQYF.